This TCR beta chain was obtained from a study of shared clonotypes between healthy human individuals. Study overall: Each donor's CD8 memory used one plate, CD8 naive two, each CD4 subset three. Study-wide results and limits: Compared with memory subsets, naive subsets generally had larger estimated richness.

CD8 cells regarded as naive lacked CD45RO, were positively chosen for CCR7, and omitted terminally differentiated effector memory CD45RA+ cells. The germline V gene has CDR1 SEHNR and CDR2 FQNEAQ (reference sequence). The CDR3 covers 17 residues. The ends lost 2 bases at V and 7 bases at J; junction bases unmatched: 11. With regard to this clone: The antigen remains unidentified.

Generated by immunoSEQ multiplex PCR, the TCRdb table keeps only in-frame clones and is missing some. The table lists over 2,000,000 clones, roughly 93% of them singletons. Specimen: naive CD8+ T cells from PBMCs. The sequence came from a man aged 18 to 29 in good health. Some clones in this sample may be carry-over from other donors' samples. The chain carries TRBV7-9 and TRBJ2-1, with 10 bases that match TRBD2. The CDR3 here is CASSLLIAGGSRNEQFF. The CDR3 nucleotides read TGTGCCAGCAGCTTACTGATAGCGGGAGGTTCGAGGAATGAGCAGTTCTTC.